The 25 T cell receptor beta chains listed next were all sequenced from one sample in a study of T-cell memory formation after mild COVID-19. One entry per CDR3 protein, called by TCRdb with MiXCR from the 5' RACE reads. The data contain about 470,000 distinct CDR3 sequences, around 25% of them singletons. The sequenced sample consisted of PBMCs or a T cell subset sorted from them (not recorded which). These receptors came from an adult woman who had mild COVID-19 (a few samples of this study predate the infection). Cell type and time point are not known.

There are a few counts of this clonotype. This rearrangement joins TRBV24-1 to TRBJ2-5; no firm D call. The CDR3 has 15 amino acids. Trimming removed 3 bases at V and 4 bases at J, with 14 bases between. Germline-derived CDR1 and CDR2 are KGHDR and SFDVKD. The CDR3 loop reads CATSDARGRGETQYF. Written as DNA, the CDR3 is TGTGCCACCAGTGATGCTCGAGGTAGAGGAGAGACCCAGTACTTC.

V gene TRBV24-1 combines with J gene TRBJ2-1; 10 nucleotides line up with TRBD2. The V and J ends lost 4 bases and 5 bases, in that order; junction bases with no gene match: 4. The CDR3 is 15 residues long. The germline CDR1 and CDR2 sequences are KGHDR and SFDVKD. The chain's CDR3 is CATSETSGLHNEQFF. The CDR3 nucleotides are TGTGCCACCAGTGAGACTAGCGGGTTACACAATGAGCAGTTCTTC.

The rearrangement joins TRBV12-3 or TRBV12-4 to TRBJ1-1, with 7 bases lining up with TRBD1. The CDR3 runs 13 residues. V was pared by 8 bases and J by 1 base, with 4 bases of the junction left unmatched. The DNA of the CDR3 is TGTGCCAGCCACAGGGGACCGAACACTGAAGCTTTCTTT. It codes for CASHRGPNTEAFF.

The chain combines TRBV25-1 with TRBJ1-6, with D unclear. The germline V gene has CDR1 MGHDK and CDR2 SYGVNS. The CDR3 is 13 amino acids. Between the trimmed V and J ends, which lost 7 bases and 7 bases, there was a span of 11 bases. Here the CDR3 reads CASTEMGNSPLHF. CDR3 sequence (DNA): TGTGCCAGCACCGAAATGGGGAATTCACCCCTCCACTTT.

CDR3 sequence: CASSWTGRPSVETQYF. In DNA form, the CDR3 reads TGTGCCAGCAGTTGGACAGGACGTCCCTCCGTAGAGACCCAGTACTTC. The chain couples TRBV5-5 to TRBJ2-5, with 7 bases aligning to TRBD1. Germline lookup yields CDR1 SGHKS and CDR2 YYEKEE (reference sequence). The CDR3 runs to 16 residues. The V and J ends lost 5 bases and 4 bases, in that order; junction bases with no gene match: 14. The whole variable domain, remainder taken from reference TRBV5-5 and TRBJ2-5, is DAGVTQSPTHLIKTRGQQVTLRCSPISGHKSVSWYQQVLGQGPQFIFQYYEKEERGRGNFPDRFSARQFPNYSSELNVNALLLGDSALYLCASSWTGRPSVETQYFGPGTRLLVL.

The V gene is TRBV12-3 or TRBV12-4, the J gene TRBJ2-1, with 7 bases aligning to TRBD1. V was clipped by 6 bases and J by 3 bases; unmatched bases: 8. The CDR3 runs 15 residues. CDR3 coding DNA: TGTGCCAGCAGCCCGAACTGGGACAGCTACAATGAGCAGTTCTTC. Translation gives CASSPNWDSYNEQFF.

This clonotype was picked up a small number of times. The V gene is TRBV7-3, the J gene TRBJ2-1, with TRBD1 as a possible D gene (5 bases). Germline V gene data show CDR1 as SGHTA and CDR2 as FQGTGA. The CDR3 has 15 residues. Trimming cost V 5 bases and J 0 bases, with 11 bases left between them. CDR3 sequence reads: CASSRGQGSYNEQFF. The CDR3 bases are TGTGCCAGCAGCCGTGGGCAGGGCTCCTACAATGAGCAGTTCTTC.

V usage is TRBV7-9 and J usage is TRBJ2-1; 7 bases map to TRBD2. V was pared by 4 bases and J by 5 bases, with 11 bases of the junction left unmatched. The CDR3 spans 16 residues. CDR1 is SEHNR, CDR2 FQNEAQ, per germline (reference sequence). The CDR3, as DNA: TGTGCCAGCAGCTCCGGGGCCGGGCTAGCGGACAATGAGCAGTTCTTC. Amino acid sequence: CASSSGAGLADNEQFF.

The V and J genes are TRBV12-3 or TRBV12-4 and TRBJ2-2; D may match TRBD1 or TRBD2 (5 bases each). Trimming stripped 6 bases from V and 6 bases from J, with 11 bases between. There are 13 residues in the CDR3. The CDR3 DNA follows: TGTGCCAGCAGGTCGCAGGGAGCCGGGGAGCTGTTTTTT. Its protein product is CASRSQGAGELFF.

This chain uses TRBV12-3 or TRBV12-4 with TRBJ2-3; possibly TRBD1 for D (5 bases). The CDR3 covers 15 residues. Trimming removed 7 bases from V and 1 base from J, with 15 bases in between. DNA of the CDR3: TGTGCCAGCACCCCCAGGGTTTTGGGCACAGATACGCAGTATTTT. Translation: CASTPRVLGTDTQYF.

In this sample, this clonotype turned up a few times. The chain recombines TRBV5-8 with TRBJ2-3; possible D gene TRBD2, 5 bases. From germline, CDR1 is SGHTS and CDR2 YDEGEE. CDR3 length: 13 residues. V shed 5 bases and J shed 4 bases, with 11 bases lying between them. Here the CDR3 DNA reads TGTGCCAGCAGTTCGGGGTGGGCAGATACGCAGTATTTT. Amino acids: CASSSGWADTQYF.

This rearrangement joins TRBV20-1 to TRBJ2-5; TRBD2 matches 10 bases. Trimming took 3 bases from V and 3 from J; bases not matched to a gene: 10. The CDR3 loop spans 16 amino acids. The V gene's germline CDR1 is DFQATT and CDR2 SNEGSKA (reference sequence). The CDR3 reads CSARRLAGPLEETQYF. The DNA for the CDR3 is TGCAGTGCTAGGAGACTAGCGGGCCCTTTGGAAGAGACCCAGTACTTC.

The CDR3 nucleotides read TGTGCCAGCAGTTTCCTATCGGGGCGGGAGCCCTACGAGCAGTACTTC. Translating it yields CASSFLSGREPYEQYF. V and J are TRBV27 and TRBJ2-7; 7 bases are a match to TRBD2. The length of the CDR3 is 16 residues. In germline, CDR1 is MNHEY, CDR2 SMNVEV (reference sequence). Trimming removed 3 bases from V and 2 bases from J; junction bases left unmatched: 10.

This rearrangement joins TRBV4-1 to TRBJ1-1; maybe TRBD1 (5 bases). V lost 4 bases and J 1 base, leaving 16 bases between the germline ends. CDR3 size: 16 residues. The germline CDR1 and CDR2 sequences are MGHRA and YSYEKL. In DNA form, the CDR3 reads TGCGCCAGCAGCCGCTATGGGGGAGTCCGGAACACTGAAGCTTTCTTT. This codes for CASSRYGGVRNTEAFF.

The chain employs TRBV18 and TRBJ1-2; 7 bases fit TRBD1. Germline lookup yields CDR1 KGHSH and CDR2 LQKENI. Trimming took 2 bases from V and 8 from J; bases not matched to a gene: 11. The CDR3 sequence is 15 residues long. The CDR3 loop is CASSPIEGAWGGYTF. The CDR3 nucleotides read TGTGCCAGCTCACCAATCGAGGGGGCCTGGGGAGGCTACACCTTC. Supplemented by reference TRBV18 and TRBJ1-2, the full variable domain reads NAGVMQNPRHLVRRRGQEARLRCSPMKGHSHVYWYRQLPEEGLKFMVYLQKENIIDESGMPKERFSAEFPKEGPSILRIQQVVRGDSAAYFCASSPIEGAWGGYTFGSGTRLTVV.

The chain couples TRBV2 to TRBJ1-1; D may be TRBD1 (6 bases). Trimming cost V 3 bases and J 5 bases, with 19 bases left between them. The CDR3 runs 16 residues. Looked up from germline, CDR1 is SNHLY and CDR2 is FYNNEI. CDR3 bases: TGTGCCAGCAGTGAGGTTGGGGGGGGCTTTAAAACTGAAGCTTTCTTT. Translation: CASSEVGGGFKTEAFF.

This chain connects TRBV4-3 to TRBJ2-7; no firm D call. Germline V gene lookup returns CDR1 LGHNA and CDR2 YSLEER. There are 15 residues in the CDR3. V was clipped by 1 base and J by 1 base, with 11 bases between them. This chain's CDR3 is CASSQAKVLSYEQYF. The CDR3 nucleotides read TGCGCCAGCAGCCAAGCTAAGGTTTTGTCCTACGAGCAGTACTTC.

This clonotype was seen a handful of times. The CDR3 DNA is TGTGCCAGCAGTTCCGGGACAGAGATCCGCAATGAGCAGTTCTTC. It is translated as CASSSGTEIRNEQFF. V and J are TRBV5-5 and TRBJ2-1; 7 positions match TRBD1. In germline, CDR1 is SGHKS, CDR2 YYEKEE (reference sequence). This CDR3 contains 15 residues. V gave up 5 bases and J gave up 6 bases; unmatched junction bases: 11.

J is TRBJ2-2 and V is TRBV5-1; possible D gene TRBD1, 5 bases. The V end lost 7 bases, the J end lost 1 base, and 11 bases lay between the germline ends. Germline values: CDR1 SGHRS, CDR2 YFSETQ. CDR3 length: 14 residues. The CDR3 loop reads CASRARENTGELFF. The CDR3 DNA follows: TGCGCCAGCCGGGCCAGGGAGAACACCGGGGAGCTGTTTTTT.

This clonotype was counted between two and nine times. The rearrangement joins TRBV19 to TRBJ2-7, with D tentatively TRBD1 or TRBD2 (5 bases each). This CDR3 comprises 14 residues. Deletions cut 7 bases from V and 5 bases from J, with 18 bases between. CDR1 and CDR2 from the germline V gene are LNHDA and SQIVND (reference sequence). The CDR3: CASKPAGRGDEQYF. CDR3 nucleotide sequence: TGTGCCAGTAAACCGGCAGGGAGAGGTGACGAGCAGTACTTC.

This clonotype was counted between two and nine times. The genes are TRBV27 and TRBJ2-5; 10 positions agree with TRBD2. The junction had 6 bases not matched to a gene; V was cut back by 2 bases and J by 0 bases. The CDR3 loop spans 17 amino acids. Per germline, CDR1 MNHEY and CDR2 SMNVEV (reference sequence). CDR3 nucleotide sequence: TGTGCCAGCAGTTTAAGGCTAGCGGGAGTGTACCAAGAGACCCAGTACTTC. Its protein product is CASSLRLAGVYQETQYF.

This clonotype was seen more than once but under ten times. The rearrangement links TRBV13 to TRBJ2-7; 11 bases align to TRBD1. V lost 7 bases to trimming and J lost 4 bases; unmatched junction nucleotides: 12. Germline-derived CDR1 and CDR2 are PRHDT and FYEKMQ (reference sequence). The CDR3 sequence is 16 residues long. The CDR3: CASTPGQGAFVYEQYF. Here the CDR3 DNA reads TGTGCCAGCACCCCCGGACAGGGGGCATTTGTTTACGAGCAGTACTTC.

Only a few counts were recorded for this clonotype. Written as DNA, the CDR3 is TGTGCCACCAGCAGAGATAGGGGGAACACTGAAGCTTTCTTT. Translating gives CATSRDRGNTEAFF. This rearrangement joins TRBV15 to TRBJ1-1; TRBD1 is a possible D gene (5 bases). The length of the CDR3 is 14 residues. The germline gives CDR1 LNHNV, CDR2 YYDKDF (reference sequence). V was pared by 0 bases and J by 1 base, with 6 bases between.

This clonotype has a single count. This chain connects TRBV6-2 or TRBV6-3 to TRBJ2-1; tentative D call: TRBD1 (5 bases). The CDR3 has 15 residues. Per germline, CDR1 MNHEY and CDR2 SVGEGT. V lost 2 bases and J lost 4, with 12 bases in between. In DNA form, the CDR3 reads TGTGCCAGCAGTTACGGGGCGACAGTTTACAATGAGCAGTTCTTC. This codes for CASSYGATVYNEQFF.

The gene calls are TRBV5-1 and TRBJ2-1; weak D call: TRBD2 (6 bases). The CDR3 loop spans 14 amino acids. V gave up 7 bases and J gave up 6 bases, with 17 bases separating them. Germline CDR1 reads SGHRS; CDR2 reads YFSETQ. CDR3 region: CASLAGHIRNEQFF. CDR3 nucleotide sequence: TGCGCCAGCCTGGCGGGGCACATCCGCAATGAGCAGTTCTTC.